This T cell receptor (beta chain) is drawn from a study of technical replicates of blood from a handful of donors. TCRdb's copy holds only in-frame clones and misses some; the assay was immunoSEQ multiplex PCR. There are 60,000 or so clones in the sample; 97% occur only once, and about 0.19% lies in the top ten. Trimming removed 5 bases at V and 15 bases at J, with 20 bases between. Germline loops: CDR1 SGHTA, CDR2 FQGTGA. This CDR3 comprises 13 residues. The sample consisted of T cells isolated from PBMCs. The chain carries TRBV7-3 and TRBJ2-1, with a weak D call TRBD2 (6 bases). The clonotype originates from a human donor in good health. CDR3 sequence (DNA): TGTGCCAGCAGCCCGGGAGCATGGTTAGGTCCGTTCTTC. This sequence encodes CASSPGAWLGPFF. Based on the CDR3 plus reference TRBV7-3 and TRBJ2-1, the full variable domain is GAGVSQTPSNKVTEKGKYVELRCDPISGHTALYWYRQSLGQGPEFLIYFQGTGAADDSGLPNDRFFAVRPEGSVSTLKIQRTERGDSAVYLCASSPGAWLGPFFGPGTRLTVL.